Listed below are T cell receptor beta chains from one sample, sequenced in a study of control samples from healthy donors and cancer patients. Clones were read by immunoSEQ multiplex PCR, and TCRdb kept only the in-frame ones, dropping some. This table has 100,000 or so clones, roughly 85% appearing once. Sequenced: blood. Receptor source: a woman aged 50 to 60 in good health. Each CDR3 is given with its conserved first and last residue. D genes are given only for firm matches. The listing skips clone size in some rows; elsewhere it reads once, few, many or a size class.

clone_size	v_call	cdr3_length	d_call	j_call	cdr3_nt	cdr3_aa
once	TRBV15	13	.	TRBJ1-2	TGTGCCACCAGCCACGGGGTCCTCTATGGCTACACCTTC	CATSHGVLYGYTF
.	TRBV10-3	15	TRBD1	TRBJ1-1	TGTGCCATCAGTGAGTGGGACAGGGGAGGTACTGAAGCTTTCTTT	CAISEWDRGGTEAFF
.	TRBV30	14	TRBD1	TRBJ2-2	TGTGCCTGGAGCAGGGACAGGGTCACCGGGGAGCTGTTTTTT	CAWSRDRVTGELFF
.	TRBV28	12	.	TRBJ2-7	TGTGCCAGCCGCCTCGGGCGGAACGAGCAGTACTTC	CASRLGRNEQYF
.	TRBV13	12	.	TRBJ1-4	TGTGCCAGCAGCTCCCCGACAGAAAAACTGTTTTTT	CASSSPTEKLFF
.	TRBV5-1	15	.	TRBJ2-1	TGCGCCAGCAGCTTGGGCTCGAGCTCCTACAATGAGCAGTTCTTC	CASSLGSSSYNEQFF
.	TRBV5-6	16	.	TRBJ2-4	TGTGCCAGCAGCTTCTATACTAGTGTAGCCAAAAACATTCAGTACTTC	CASSFYTSVAKNIQYF
few	TRBV7-8	12	.	TRBJ2-1	TGTGCCAGCGCGACCGGGACTCTGGAGCAGTTCTTC	CASATGTLEQFF
.	TRBV27	18	.	TRBJ1-5	TGTGCCAGCAGTTTAAAAGGATTGGACCGAGTCCTTGATCAGCCCCAGCATTTT	CASSLKGLDRVLDQPQHF
.	TRBV7-2	13	.	TRBJ1-1	TGTGTCAGCAGCTTAGCCAGACAGTCGGTAGCTTTCTTT	CVSSLARQSVAFF
.	TRBV18	15	.	TRBJ2-1	TGTGCCAGCTCACCCCAGGGACTCGGAAACAATGAGCAGTTCTTC	CASSPQGLGNNEQFF
once	TRBV5-1	15	.	TRBJ2-2	TGCGCCAGCAGCTTAACTTCCCGAGGCACCGGGGAGCTGTTTTTT	CASSLTSRGTGELFF
.	TRBV24-1	16	TRBD2	TRBJ2-1	TGTGCCACCAGTGATTTAGGCAATAGCGGGAACAATGAGCAGTTCTTC	CATSDLGNSGNNEQFF
.	TRBV7-7	16	TRBD2	TRBJ2-1	TGTGCTAGCAGCCCTACTAGCGCTAGCTCCTACAATGAGCAGTTCTTC	CASSPTSASSYNEQFF
.	TRBV29-1	13	.	TRBJ2-5	TGCAGCGTTGCACAGTCGTACCAAGAGACCCAGTACTTC	CSVAQSYQETQYF
.	TRBV15	16	.	TRBJ1-5	TGTGCCACCAGCAGAGATAAACCGACACCGGATCAGCCCCAGCATTTT	CATSRDKPTPDQPQHF
.	TRBV5-4	14	TRBD1	TRBJ2-2	TGTGCCAGCAGCAGGACAGGGAACACCGGGGAGCTGTTTTTT	CASSRTGNTGELFF
.	TRBV6-2/TRBV6-3	14	.	TRBJ1-5	TGTGCCAGCAGTTACCGAGGGAGCAATCAGCCCCAGCATTTT	CASSYRGSNQPQHF
once	TRBV7-2	14	.	TRBJ1-4	TGTGCCAGCAGCTTAGATGGGTTGGCTGAAAAACTGTTTTTT	CASSLDGLAEKLFF
.	TRBV11-2	17	TRBD2	TRBJ2-7	TGTGCCAGCAGCCCAATAAATCGGGCTAGCGGGGGCTACGAGCAGTACTTC	CASSPINRASGGYEQYF
.	TRBV19	16	.	TRBJ2-6	TGTGCCAGTAGTAAATCCTTCAGAGCTGGGGCCAACGTCCTGACTTTC	CASSKSFRAGANVLTF
.	TRBV4-1	15	.	TRBJ2-1	TGCGCCAGCAGCCAAGATCTTGCCAGGGGCAATGAGCAGTTCTTC	CASSQDLARGNEQFF
.	TRBV7-9	15	.	TRBJ1-5	TGTGCCAGCAGCTTTGGAGGAGGGGGGAATCAGCCCCAGCATTTT	CASSFGGGGNQPQHF
many	TRBV19	12	.	TRBJ2-1	TGTGCCAGTAGTCCGGGGTCTGGTGAGCAGTTCTTC	CASSPGSGEQFF
.	TRBV19	16	.	TRBJ1-3	TGTGCCAGTAGTTCTCCCGTCTCTCACTCTGGAAACACCATATATTTT	CASSSPVSHSGNTIYF
.	TRBV27	15	TRBD1	TRBJ1-2	TGTGCCAGCAGTCGGACAGGGAGCCCTAACTATGGCTACACCTTC	CASSRTGSPNYGYTF
.	TRBV5-1	15	TRBD1	TRBJ1-2	TGCGCCAGCAGCTTGGGACAGGGGGCACACTATGGCTACACCTTC	CASSLGQGAHYGYTF
once	TRBV5-6	17	.	TRBJ1-6	TGTGCCAGCAGCTCCGAGACCCACACTCGAGGCAGCTCACCCCTCCACTTT	CASSSETHTRGSSPLHF
once	TRBV9	15	TRBD1	TRBJ2-5	TGTGCCAGCACGCGGACAGGGGCTAAACAAGAGACCCAGTACTTC	CASTRTGAKQETQYF
.	TRBV6-2/TRBV6-3	13	.	TRBJ2-3	TGTGCCAGCAGCCCGTGGACGTCAGATACGCAGTATTTT	CASSPWTSDTQYF
.	TRBV19	18	TRBD2	TRBJ2-1	TGTGCCAGTAGTATTAATGGCGGGGGGGACTACTCCTACAATGAGCAGTTCTTC	CASSINGGGDYSYNEQFF
.	TRBV5-1	14	TRBD1	TRBJ2-1	TGCGCCAGCAGCCGTCGGGGTGACAGGGACGAGCAGTTCTTC	CASSRRGDRDEQFF
.	TRBV11-2	11	TRBD1	TRBJ1-1	TGTGCCAGCAGCTTAGGACAGGGAGCTTTCTTT	CASSLGQGAFF
.	TRBV19	13	.	TRBJ2-3	TGTGCCGCCAAAGGTACTAGCACAGATACGCAGTATTTT	CAAKGTSTDTQYF
.	TRBV7-9	15	.	TRBJ2-2	TGTGCCAGCAGGAATAAAGACAGACTCGCCGGGGAGCTGTTTTTT	CASRNKDRLAGELFF